These 8 T cell receptor beta chains originate from one sample sequenced in a study of CD8+ T cells in alopecia areata. Treatment noted: oral pan-JAK inhibitor, 5-10 mg twice daily. The authors extracted RNA and reverse transcribed it into cDNA as the sequencing template. Sequencing used immunoSEQ multiplex PCR; TCRdb keeps in-frame clones, though not all of them. The data show some 98,000 clones, with under 70% seen just once and 15% to 18% held by the top ten. The sequenced sample was CD8+ T cells sorted from blood, obtained at week 4, from a patient treated with tofacitinib. These receptors were collected from a human donor with alopecia areata.

V is TRBV4-1 and J is TRBJ2-3; D assignment may be TRBD1 or TRBD2 (5 bases each). V gave up 1 base and J gave up 4 bases, with 12 bases separating them. This CDR3 region has 15 residues. CDR1 is MGHRA and CDR2 is YSYEKL in the germline V gene. The CDR3: CASSQVERGSDTQYF. The CDR3 DNA reads TGCGCCAGCAGCCAAGTAGAGAGGGGCTCAGATACGCAGTATTTT.

The chain joins TRBV2 to TRBJ2-7, with no clear D. Trimming took off 8 bases at V and 4 bases at J, with 6 bases between the two ends. This CDR3 has 10 amino acids. From germline, CDR1 is SNHLY and CDR2 FYNNEI. The CDR3 here is CASELYEQYF. DNA for the CDR3: TGTGCCAGCGAGTTGTACGAGCAGTACTTC.

This clone qualifies as medium-sized (0.01 to 0.1%). The V call is TRBV2, the J call TRBJ2-1, with D unresolved. The CDR3 runs to 12 residues. Trimming removed 6 bases at V and 6 bases at J, with 9 bases between. CDR1 and CDR2 (germline): SNHLY, FYNNEI. In nucleotides, the CDR3 is TGTGCCAGCAGCTTCGGCCGCAATGAGCAGTTCTTC. Translation: CASSFGRNEQFF.

This chain joins TRBV18 and TRBJ2-7, with D hard to call. The CDR3 runs to 12 residues. Germline values: CDR1 KGHSH, CDR2 LQKENI. Between the trimmed V and J ends, which lost 5 bases and 2 bases, there was a span of 7 bases. The CDR3 loop is CASSNSPYEQYF. Here the CDR3 DNA reads TGTGCCAGCTCAAATTCCCCCTACGAGCAGTACTTC.

This clone was found many times. The chain is built from TRBV9 and TRBJ2-3; 8 nucleotides match TRBD1. Germline CDR1 reads SGDLS; CDR2 reads YYNGEE. The CDR3 extends over 15 amino acids. Trimming at V came to 2 bases and at J to 4 bases, leaving 6 bases not matched to a gene. CDR3 nucleotide sequence: TGTGCCAGCAGCGTCCAGGGGGCAGGCGCAGATACGCAGTATTTT. Protein sequence: CASSVQGAGADTQYF.

The chain recombines TRBV4-1 with TRBJ2-7; D unresolved. This CDR3 comprises 15 residues. V lost 1 base, J lost 5 bases, and 15 bases lay in between. Germline V gene lookup returns CDR1 MGHRA and CDR2 YSYEKL. CDR3 nucleotide sequence: TGCGCCAGCAGCCAAGCCGACAACCGTAGGGACGAGCAGTACTTC. This encodes CASSQADNRRDEQYF.

The chain uses TRBV10-3 and TRBJ2-1, with 8 nucleotides matching TRBD1. The CDR3 has 13 amino acids. From germline, CDR1 is ENHRY and CDR2 SYGVKD. V trimming: 7 bases; J trimming: 4 bases; junction bases outside the gene matches: 3. The CDR3 protein is CAINRGAYNEQFF. The CDR3 DNA follows: TGTGCCATCAACAGGGGGGCGTACAATGAGCAGTTCTTC.

This clone was observed a handful of times. The chain employs TRBV7-2 and TRBJ2-1; no clear D gene. V lost 2 bases and J lost 8, with 7 bases in between. The CDR3 is 12 residues long. Germline CDR1 reads SGHTA; CDR2 reads FQGNSA. Here the CDR3 reads CASSLTAHEQFF. The CDR3 coding sequence is TGTGCCAGCAGCTTAACCGCGCATGAGCAGTTCTTC.